One and the same sample provided the 13 T cell receptor beta chains below, sequenced in a study of cytomegalovirus exposure and HLA in healthy donors. Both 60 Vbeta primers and 13 Jbeta primers went into the PCR. Profiled with immunoSEQ multiplex PCR; TCRdb holds only in-frame clones, not every one. The sample records some 120,000 clones, over 8% being singletons. Sequenced input: PBMCs. The receptors were gathered from a man aged 25-45 years in good health and CMV-seronegative.

This clone has a handful of counts. The chain is built from TRBV6-5 and TRBJ1-1, with a weak D call TRBD1 (5 bases). Trimming removed 6 bases at V and 4 bases at J, with 12 bases between. The germline gives CDR1 MNHEY, CDR2 SVGAGI. CDR3 length: 13 residues. CDR3 residues: CASSRGGRTEAFF. CDR3 coding DNA: TGTGCCAGCAGCCGGGGGGGTCGCACTGAAGCTTTCTTT.

This chain links TRBV6-5 with TRBJ1-4; no clear D. Germline-derived CDR1 and CDR2 are MNHEY and SVGAGI. The CDR3 loop spans 14 amino acids. Trimming stripped 5 bases from V and 0 bases from J, with 7 bases between. CDR3 in amino acids: CASSDGATNEKLFF. The CDR3 DNA reads TGTGCCAGCAGTGACGGAGCAACTAATGAAAAACTGTTTTTT.

V gene TRBV6-1 combines with J gene TRBJ2-7; D remains ambiguous. V lost 1 base to trimming and J lost 7 bases, with 5 bases between them. Germline CDR1 and CDR2: MNHNS and SASEGT. The CDR3 spans 11 residues. This chain's CDR3 is CASSEVEEQYF. CDR3 nucleotides: TGTGCCAGCAGTGAAGTGGAGGAGCAGTACTTC.

This clone was detected a few times. The CDR3 bases are TGTGCCAGCAGCTTAATCCGGGAGAACACTGAAGCTTTCTTT. The encoded protein is CASSLIRENTEAFF. V usage is TRBV7-2 and J usage is TRBJ1-1, with no clear D. V was cut by 2 bases and J by 1 base, with 8 bases left in between. The CDR3 is 14 residues long. From germline, CDR1 is SGHTA and CDR2 FQGNSA. The full variable domain, its missing parts supplied by reference TRBV7-2 and TRBJ1-1, is GAGVSQSPSNKVTEKGKDVELRCDPISGHTALYWYRQSLGQGLEFLIYFQGNSAPDKSGLPSDRFSAERTGGSVSTLTIQRTQQEDSAVYLCASSLIRENTEAFFGQGTRLTVV.

This clone has a handful of counts. This chain links TRBV7-6 with TRBJ1-3, with D perhaps matching TRBD1 (6 bases). V shed 5 bases and J shed 1 base, with 9 bases lying between them. The CDR3 is 14 residues long. The germline V gene encodes CDR1 SGHVS and CDR2 FNYEAQ. The CDR3 region is CASSPGQSGNTIYF. CDR3 sequence (DNA): TGTGCCAGCAGCCCAGGACAGTCTGGAAACACCATATATTTT. Looking up the rest from reference TRBV7-6 and TRBJ1-3 gives the full variable domain: GAGVSQSPRYKVTKRGQDVALRCDPISGHVSLYWYRQALGQGPEFLTYFNYEAQQDKSGLPNDRFSAERPEGSISTLTIQRTEQRDSAMYRCASSPGQSGNTIYFGEGSWLTVV.

V and J are TRBV28 and TRBJ2-1, with unresolved D. CDR3 length equals 12 residues. Trimming stripped 2 bases from V and 9 bases from J, with 8 bases between. Germline CDR1 MDHEN, CDR2 SYDVKM. Written as DNA, the CDR3 is TGTGCCAGCAGTTTAGCCGGGTTTGAGCAGTTCTTC. It encodes CASSLAGFEQFF.

The V gene is TRBV7-9, the J gene TRBJ2-7; 9 bases align to TRBD2. V lost 11 bases, J lost 6 bases, and 11 bases stayed unmatched. Germline CDR1 SEHNR, CDR2 FQNEAQ (reference sequence). This CDR3 is 13 amino acids long. This chain's CDR3 is CAAAAGGGGEQYF. In DNA form, the CDR3 reads TGTGCCGCGGCAGCGGGAGGAGGAGGCGAGCAGTACTTC.

The rearrangement links TRBV5-6 to TRBJ1-1; TRBD1 is a possible D gene (6 bases). Germline CDR1 reads SGHDT; CDR2 reads YYEEEE. The CDR3 extends over 15 amino acids. Trimming removed 3 bases at V and 1 base at J, with 13 bases between. For the CDR3, the DNA is TGTGCCAGCAGCTCGGACGCAGGGGCGAACACTGAAGCTTTCTTT. It codes for CASSSDAGANTEAFF.

J is TRBJ1-6 and V is TRBV27, with a possible D match to TRBD1 (5 bases). The CDR3 spans 15 residues. Trimming stripped 2 bases from V and 9 bases from J, with 14 bases between. The germline CDR1 and CDR2 sequences are MNHEY and SMNVEV (reference sequence). For the CDR3, the DNA is TGTGCCAGCAGTTTAAGCGGGACTCCGGGTTCACCCCTCCACTTT. It yields the protein CASSLSGTPGSPLHF.

The chain employs TRBV18 and TRBJ2-7, with a possible D match to TRBD2 (6 bases). CDR1 KGHSH and CDR2 LQKENI come from the germline V gene. CDR3 size: 14 residues. Trimming cost V 2 bases and J 5 bases, with 13 bases left between them. The CDR3 nucleotides are TGTGCCAGCTCACCAGGACGGGGAGGCGACGAGCAGTACTTC. This codes for CASSPGRGGDEQYF.

In its sample, this clone was seen a few times. The rearrangement joins TRBV11-3 to TRBJ2-5; 10 positions match TRBD2. This CDR3 contains 15 residues. The trim removed 5 bases at V and 1 base at J, leaving 4 bases unmatched. Germline-derived CDR1 and CDR2 are SGHNT and YENEEA. Written as DNA, the CDR3 is TGTGCCAGCAGCCCTAGCGGGGGCCTCCAAGAGACCCAGTACTTC. It yields the protein CASSPSGGLQETQYF.

In its sample, this clone was seen a few times. J is TRBJ1-2 and V is TRBV7-8, with TRBD1 as a possible D gene (5 bases). This CDR3 is built from 13 residues. Trimming removed 5 bases from V and 3 bases from J, with 10 bases in between. From germline, CDR1 is SGHVS and CDR2 FQNEAQ. The CDR3 nucleotides read TGTGCCAGCAGCCCGGGGGGTCACTATGGCTACACCTTC. The encoded protein is CASSPGGHYGYTF.

This clone was seen more than once but under ten times. The V gene is TRBV7-9, the J gene TRBJ1-1; D call uncertain. V was clipped by 3 bases and J by 6 bases, with 5 bases between them. The CDR3 has 11 residues. CDR1 SEHNR and CDR2 FQNEAQ come from the germline V gene (reference sequence). Written as DNA, the CDR3 is TGTGCCAGCAGCTTTATTCCTGAAGCTTTCTTT. Translation gives CASSFIPEAFF.